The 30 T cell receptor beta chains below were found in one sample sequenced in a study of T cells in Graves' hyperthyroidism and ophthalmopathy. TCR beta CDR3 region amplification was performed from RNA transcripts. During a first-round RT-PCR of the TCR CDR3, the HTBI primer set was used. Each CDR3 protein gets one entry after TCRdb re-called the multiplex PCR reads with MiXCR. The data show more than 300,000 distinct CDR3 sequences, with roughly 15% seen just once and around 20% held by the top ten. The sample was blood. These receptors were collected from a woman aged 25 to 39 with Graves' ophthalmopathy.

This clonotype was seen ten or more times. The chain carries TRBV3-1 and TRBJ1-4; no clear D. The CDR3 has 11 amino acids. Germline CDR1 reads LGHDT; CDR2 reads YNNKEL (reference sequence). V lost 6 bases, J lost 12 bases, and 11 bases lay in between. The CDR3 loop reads CASRGSRELFF. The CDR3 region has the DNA TGTGCCAGCAGGGGAAGCCGGGAACTGTTTTTT.

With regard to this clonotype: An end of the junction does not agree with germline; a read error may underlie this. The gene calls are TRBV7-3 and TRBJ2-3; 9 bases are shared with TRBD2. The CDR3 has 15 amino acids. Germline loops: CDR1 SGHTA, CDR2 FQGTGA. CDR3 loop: CANSPQRGDTDTQYF. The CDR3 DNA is TGTGCCAACAGCCCGCAGCGGGGGGACACAGATACGCAGTATTTT.

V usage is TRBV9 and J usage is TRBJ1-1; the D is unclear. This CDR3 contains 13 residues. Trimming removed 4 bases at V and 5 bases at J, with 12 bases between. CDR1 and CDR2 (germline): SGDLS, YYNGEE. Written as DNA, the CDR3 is TGTGCCAGCAGCCCGCGACAATATACTGAAGCTTTCTTT. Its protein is CASSPRQYTEAFF. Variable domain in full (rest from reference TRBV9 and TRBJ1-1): DSGVTQTPKHLITATGQRVTLRCSPRSGDLSVYWYQQSLDQGLQFLIQYYNGEERAKGNILERFSAQQFPDLHSELNLSSLELGDSALYFCASSPRQYTEAFFGQGTRLTVV.

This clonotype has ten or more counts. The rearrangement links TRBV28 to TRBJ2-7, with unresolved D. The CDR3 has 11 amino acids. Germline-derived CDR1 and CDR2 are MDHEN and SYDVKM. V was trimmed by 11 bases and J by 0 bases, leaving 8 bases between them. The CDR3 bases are TGTGCCCCGATAAGCTCCTACGAGCAGTACTTC. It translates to CAPISSYEQYF.

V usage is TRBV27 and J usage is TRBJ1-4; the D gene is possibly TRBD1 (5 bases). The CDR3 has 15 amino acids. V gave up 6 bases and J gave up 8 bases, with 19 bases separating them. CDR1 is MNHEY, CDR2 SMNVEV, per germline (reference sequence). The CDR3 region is CASRTPGPWGEKLFF. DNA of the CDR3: TGTGCCAGCAGGACTCCGGGACCCTGGGGCGAAAAACTGTTTTTT.

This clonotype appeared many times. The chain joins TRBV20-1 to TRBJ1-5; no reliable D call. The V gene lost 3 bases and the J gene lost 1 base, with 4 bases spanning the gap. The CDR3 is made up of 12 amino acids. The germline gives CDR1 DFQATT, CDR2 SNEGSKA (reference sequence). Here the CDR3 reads CSARDSNQPQHF. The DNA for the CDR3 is TGCAGTGCTAGGGACAGCAATCAGCCCCAGCATTTT.

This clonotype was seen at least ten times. The CDR3 DNA reads as TGTGCCAGCAGTGAACTGGGTGTTGGTGACTATGGCTACACCTTC. Protein: CASSELGVGDYGYTF. This chain uses TRBV2 with TRBJ1-2; D not certain. The CDR3 has 15 residues. Trimming took off 2 bases at V and 3 bases at J, with 13 bases between the two ends. Per the germline V gene, CDR1 is SNHLY and CDR2 is FYNNEI.

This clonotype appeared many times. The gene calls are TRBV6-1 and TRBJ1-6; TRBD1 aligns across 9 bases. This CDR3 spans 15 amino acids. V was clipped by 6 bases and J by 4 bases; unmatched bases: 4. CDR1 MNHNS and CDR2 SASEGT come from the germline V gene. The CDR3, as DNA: TGTGCCAGCAGGGCTGACAGGGGGTATAATTCACCCCTCCACTTT. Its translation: CASRADRGYNSPLHF.

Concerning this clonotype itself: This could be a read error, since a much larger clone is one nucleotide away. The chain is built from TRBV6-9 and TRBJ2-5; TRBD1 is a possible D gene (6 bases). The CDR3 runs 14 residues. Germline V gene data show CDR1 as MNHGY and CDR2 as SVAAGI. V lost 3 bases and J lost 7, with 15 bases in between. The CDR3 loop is CASSYQTGLGTQYF. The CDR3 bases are TGTGCCAGCAGTTACCAAACAGGGTTAGGGACCCAGTACTTC.

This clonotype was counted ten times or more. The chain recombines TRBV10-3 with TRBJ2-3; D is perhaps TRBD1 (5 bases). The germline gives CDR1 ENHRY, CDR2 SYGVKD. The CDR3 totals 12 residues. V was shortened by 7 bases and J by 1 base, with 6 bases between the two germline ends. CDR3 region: CAIKGGTDTQYF. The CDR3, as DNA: TGTGCCATCAAAGGGGGCACAGATACGCAGTATTTT.

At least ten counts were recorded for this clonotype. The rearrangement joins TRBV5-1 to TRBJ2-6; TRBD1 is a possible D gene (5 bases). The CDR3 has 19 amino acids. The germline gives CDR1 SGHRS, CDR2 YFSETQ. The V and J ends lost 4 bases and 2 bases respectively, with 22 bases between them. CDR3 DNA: TGCGCCAGCAGCGCCCAACCAAGGACATCTTCCACTGGGGCCAACGTCCTGACTTTC. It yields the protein CASSAQPRTSSTGANVLTF.

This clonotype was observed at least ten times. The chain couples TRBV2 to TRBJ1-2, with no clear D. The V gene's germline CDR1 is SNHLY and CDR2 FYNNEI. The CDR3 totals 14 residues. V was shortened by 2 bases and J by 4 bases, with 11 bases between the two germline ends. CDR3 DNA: TGTGCCAGCAGTGAAAGGGCTTTGGGCTATGGCTACACCTTC. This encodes CASSERALGYGYTF.

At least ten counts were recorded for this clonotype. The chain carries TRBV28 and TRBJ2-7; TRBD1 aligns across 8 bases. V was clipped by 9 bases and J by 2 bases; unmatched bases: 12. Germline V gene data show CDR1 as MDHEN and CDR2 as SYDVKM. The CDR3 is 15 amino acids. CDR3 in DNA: TGTGCCAGTCTGTCTACGGGACAGGCAACCTACGAGCAGTACTTC. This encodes CASLSTGQATYEQYF.

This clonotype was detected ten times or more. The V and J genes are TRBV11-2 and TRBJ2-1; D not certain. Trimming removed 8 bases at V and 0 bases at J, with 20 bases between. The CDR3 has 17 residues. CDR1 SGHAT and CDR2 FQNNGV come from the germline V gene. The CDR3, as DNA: TGTGCCAGCCGCCACGAACTGTTGCACCGCTCCTACAATGAGCAGTTCTTC. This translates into CASRHELLHRSYNEQFF. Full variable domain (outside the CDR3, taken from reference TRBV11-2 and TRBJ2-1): EAGVAQSPRYKIIEKRQSVAFWCNPISGHATLYWYQQILGQGPKLLIQFQNNGVVDDSQLPKDRFSAERLKGVDSTLKIQPAKLEDSAVYLCASRHELLHRSYNEQFFGPGTRLTVL.

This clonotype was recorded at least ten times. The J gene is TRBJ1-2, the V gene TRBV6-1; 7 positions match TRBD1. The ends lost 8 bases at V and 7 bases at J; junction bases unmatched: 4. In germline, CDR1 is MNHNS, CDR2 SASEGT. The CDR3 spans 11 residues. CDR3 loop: CASGQASGYTF. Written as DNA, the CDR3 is TGTGCCAGCGGACAGGCCAGTGGCTACACCTTC.

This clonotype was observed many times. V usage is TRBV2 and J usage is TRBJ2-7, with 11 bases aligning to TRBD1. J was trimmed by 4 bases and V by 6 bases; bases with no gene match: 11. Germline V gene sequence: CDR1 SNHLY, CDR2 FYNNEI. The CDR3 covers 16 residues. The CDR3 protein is CASRGKGQGAGYEQYF. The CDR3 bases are TGTGCCAGCAGAGGGAAAGGACAGGGGGCAGGGTACGAGCAGTACTTC.

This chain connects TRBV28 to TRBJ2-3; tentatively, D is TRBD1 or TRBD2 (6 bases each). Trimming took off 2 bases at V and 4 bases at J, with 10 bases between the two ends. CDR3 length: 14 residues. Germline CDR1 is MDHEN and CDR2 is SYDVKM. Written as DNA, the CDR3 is TGTGCCAGCAGTTTAGTTAGGGGGGCAGATACGCAGTATTTT. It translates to CASSLVRGADTQYF.

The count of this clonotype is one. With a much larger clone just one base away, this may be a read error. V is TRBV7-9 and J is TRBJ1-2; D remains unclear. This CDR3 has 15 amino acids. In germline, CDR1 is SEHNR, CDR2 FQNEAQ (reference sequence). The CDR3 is CASSPNPRAHYGYAF. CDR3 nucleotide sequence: TGTGCCAGCAGTCCAAACCCCCGGGCGCACTATGGCTACGCCTTC.

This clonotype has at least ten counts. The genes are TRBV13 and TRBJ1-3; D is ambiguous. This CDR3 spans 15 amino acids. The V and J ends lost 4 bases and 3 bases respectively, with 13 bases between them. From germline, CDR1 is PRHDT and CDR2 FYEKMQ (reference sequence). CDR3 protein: CASSSGPSGGNTIYF. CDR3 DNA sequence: TGTGCCAGCAGCTCCGGCCCGTCCGGTGGAAACACCATATATTTT.

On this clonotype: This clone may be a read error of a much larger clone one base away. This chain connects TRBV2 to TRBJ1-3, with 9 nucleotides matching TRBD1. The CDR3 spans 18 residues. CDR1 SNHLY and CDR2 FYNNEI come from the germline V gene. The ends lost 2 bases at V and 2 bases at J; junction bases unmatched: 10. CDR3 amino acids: CASSEYGDRDGTGNTIYF. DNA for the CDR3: TGTGCCAGCAGTGAATATGGGGACAGGGACGGTACTGGAAACACCATATATTTT.

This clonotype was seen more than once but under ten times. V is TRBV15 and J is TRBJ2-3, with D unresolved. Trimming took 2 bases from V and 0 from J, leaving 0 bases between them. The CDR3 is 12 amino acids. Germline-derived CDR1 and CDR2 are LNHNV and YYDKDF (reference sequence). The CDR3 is CATSRSTDTQYF. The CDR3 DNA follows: TGTGCCACCAGCAGAAGCACAGATACGCAGTATTTT.

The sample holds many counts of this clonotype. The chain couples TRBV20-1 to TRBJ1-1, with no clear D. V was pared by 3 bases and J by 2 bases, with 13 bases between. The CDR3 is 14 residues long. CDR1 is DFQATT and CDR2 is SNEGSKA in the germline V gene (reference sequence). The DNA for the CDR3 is TGCAGTGCTAGTTCGAGAGGAGGAAACACTGAAGCTTTCTTT. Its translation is CSASSRGGNTEAFF.

The CDR3 spells CSARAPSGGTYQETQYF. The CDR3 DNA follows: TGCAGTGCTAGAGCCCCTAGCGGGGGGACGTACCAAGAGACCCAGTACTTC. The chain is built from TRBV20-1 and TRBJ2-5, with 11 bases identical to TRBD2. The germline gives CDR1 DFQATT, CDR2 SNEGSKA (reference sequence). CDR3 length: 17 amino acids. The V segment lost 1 base and the J segment 0 bases; nucleotides outside the gene matches: 7.

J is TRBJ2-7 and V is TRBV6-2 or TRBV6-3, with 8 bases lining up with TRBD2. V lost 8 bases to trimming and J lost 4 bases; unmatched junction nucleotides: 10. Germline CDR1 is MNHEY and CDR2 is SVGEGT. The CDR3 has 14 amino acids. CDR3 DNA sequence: TGTGCCAGCGGGATTGCGGGGGGCGGGTACGAGCAGTACTTC. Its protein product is CASGIAGGGYEQYF.

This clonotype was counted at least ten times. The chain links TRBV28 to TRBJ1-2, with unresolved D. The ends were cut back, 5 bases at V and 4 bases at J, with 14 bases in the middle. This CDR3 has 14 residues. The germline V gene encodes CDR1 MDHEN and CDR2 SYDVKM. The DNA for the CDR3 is TGTGCCAGCAGTAATCCTGACACAATCTATGGCTACACCTTC. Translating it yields CASSNPDTIYGYTF.

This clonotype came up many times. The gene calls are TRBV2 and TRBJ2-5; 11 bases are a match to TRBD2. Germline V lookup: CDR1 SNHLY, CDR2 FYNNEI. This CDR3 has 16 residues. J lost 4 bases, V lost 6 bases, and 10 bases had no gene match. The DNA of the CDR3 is TGTGCCAGCAGCCGGGGACTAGCGGACTCCCGAGAGACCCAGTACTTC. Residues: CASSRGLADSRETQYF. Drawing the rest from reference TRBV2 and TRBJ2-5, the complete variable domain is EPEVTQTPSHQVTQMGQEVILRCVPISNHLYFYWYRQILGQKVEFLVSFYNNEISEKSEIFDDQFSVERPDGSNFTLKIRSTKLEDSAMYFCASSRGLADSRETQYFGPGTRLLVL.

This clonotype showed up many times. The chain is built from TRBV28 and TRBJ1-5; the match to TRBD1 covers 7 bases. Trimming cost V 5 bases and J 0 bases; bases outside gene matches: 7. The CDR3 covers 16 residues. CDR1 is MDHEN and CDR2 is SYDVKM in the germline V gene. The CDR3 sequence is CASSPTSGGSNQPQHF. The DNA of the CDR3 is TGTGCCAGCAGTCCGACCTCAGGGGGTAGCAATCAGCCCCAGCATTTT.

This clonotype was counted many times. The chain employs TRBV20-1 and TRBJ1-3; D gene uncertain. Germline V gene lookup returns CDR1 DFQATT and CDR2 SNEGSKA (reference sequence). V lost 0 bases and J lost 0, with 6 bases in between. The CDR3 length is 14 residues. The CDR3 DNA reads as TGCAGTGCTAGAGATCTGAGCTCTGGAAACACCATATATTTT. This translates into CSARDLSSGNTIYF.

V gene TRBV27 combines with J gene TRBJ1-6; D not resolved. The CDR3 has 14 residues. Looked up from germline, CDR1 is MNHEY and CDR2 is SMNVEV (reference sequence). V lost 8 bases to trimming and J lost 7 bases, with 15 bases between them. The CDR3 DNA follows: TGTGCCAGCCAAACGACGGATGAGAATTCACCCCTCCACTTT. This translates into CASQTTDENSPLHF.

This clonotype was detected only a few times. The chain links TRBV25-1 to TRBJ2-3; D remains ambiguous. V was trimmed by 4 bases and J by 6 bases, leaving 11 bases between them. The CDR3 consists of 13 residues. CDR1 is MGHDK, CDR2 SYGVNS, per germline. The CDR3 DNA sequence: TGTGCCAGCAGTGTCCCTGCATCCGATACGCAGTATTTT. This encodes CASSVPASDTQYF.